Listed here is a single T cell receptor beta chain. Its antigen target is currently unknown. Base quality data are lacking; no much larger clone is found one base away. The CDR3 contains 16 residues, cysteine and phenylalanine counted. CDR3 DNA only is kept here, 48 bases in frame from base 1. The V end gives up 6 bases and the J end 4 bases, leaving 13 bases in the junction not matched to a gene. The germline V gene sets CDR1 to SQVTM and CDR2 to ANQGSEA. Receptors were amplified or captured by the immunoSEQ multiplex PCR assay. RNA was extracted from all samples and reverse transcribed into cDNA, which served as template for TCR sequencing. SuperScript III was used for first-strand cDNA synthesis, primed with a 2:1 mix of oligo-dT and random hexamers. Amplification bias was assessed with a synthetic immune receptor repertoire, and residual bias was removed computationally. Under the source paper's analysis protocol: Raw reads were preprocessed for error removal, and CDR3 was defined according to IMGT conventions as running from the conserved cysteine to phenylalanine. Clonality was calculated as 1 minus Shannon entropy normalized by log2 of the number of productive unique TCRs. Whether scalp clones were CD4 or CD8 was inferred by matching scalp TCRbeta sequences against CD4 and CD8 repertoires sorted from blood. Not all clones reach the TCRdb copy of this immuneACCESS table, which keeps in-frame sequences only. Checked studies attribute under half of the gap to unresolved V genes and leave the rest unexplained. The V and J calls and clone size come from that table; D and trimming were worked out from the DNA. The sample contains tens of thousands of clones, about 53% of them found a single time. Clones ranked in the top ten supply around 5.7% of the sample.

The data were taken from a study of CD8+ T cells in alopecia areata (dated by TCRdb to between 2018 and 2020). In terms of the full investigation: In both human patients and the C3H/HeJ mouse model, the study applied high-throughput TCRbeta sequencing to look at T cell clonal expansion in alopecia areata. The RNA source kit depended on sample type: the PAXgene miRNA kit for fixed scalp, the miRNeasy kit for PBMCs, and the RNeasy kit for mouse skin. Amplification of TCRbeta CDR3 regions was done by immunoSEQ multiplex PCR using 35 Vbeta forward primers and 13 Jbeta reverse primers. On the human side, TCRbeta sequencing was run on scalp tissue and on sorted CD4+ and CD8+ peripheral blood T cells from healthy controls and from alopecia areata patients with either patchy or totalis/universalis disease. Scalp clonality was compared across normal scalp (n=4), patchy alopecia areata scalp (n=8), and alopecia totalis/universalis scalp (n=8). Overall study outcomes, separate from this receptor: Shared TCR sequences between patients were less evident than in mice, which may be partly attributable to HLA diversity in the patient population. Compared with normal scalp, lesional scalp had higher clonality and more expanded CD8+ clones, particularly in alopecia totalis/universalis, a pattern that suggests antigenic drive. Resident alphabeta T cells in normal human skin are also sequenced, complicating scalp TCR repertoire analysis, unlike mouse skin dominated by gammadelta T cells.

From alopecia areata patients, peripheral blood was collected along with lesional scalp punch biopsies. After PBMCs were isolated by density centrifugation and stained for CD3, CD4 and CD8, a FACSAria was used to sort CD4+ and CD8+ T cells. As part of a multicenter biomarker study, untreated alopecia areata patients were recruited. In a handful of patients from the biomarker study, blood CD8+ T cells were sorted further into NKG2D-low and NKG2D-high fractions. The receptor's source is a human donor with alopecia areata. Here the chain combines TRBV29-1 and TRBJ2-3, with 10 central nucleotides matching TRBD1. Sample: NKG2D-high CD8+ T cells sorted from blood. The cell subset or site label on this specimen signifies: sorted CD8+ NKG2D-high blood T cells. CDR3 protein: CSVGGGGQGSSDTQYF. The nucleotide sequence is TGCAGCGTGGGTGGGGGGGGACAGGGGAGCTCAGATACGCAGTATTTT.